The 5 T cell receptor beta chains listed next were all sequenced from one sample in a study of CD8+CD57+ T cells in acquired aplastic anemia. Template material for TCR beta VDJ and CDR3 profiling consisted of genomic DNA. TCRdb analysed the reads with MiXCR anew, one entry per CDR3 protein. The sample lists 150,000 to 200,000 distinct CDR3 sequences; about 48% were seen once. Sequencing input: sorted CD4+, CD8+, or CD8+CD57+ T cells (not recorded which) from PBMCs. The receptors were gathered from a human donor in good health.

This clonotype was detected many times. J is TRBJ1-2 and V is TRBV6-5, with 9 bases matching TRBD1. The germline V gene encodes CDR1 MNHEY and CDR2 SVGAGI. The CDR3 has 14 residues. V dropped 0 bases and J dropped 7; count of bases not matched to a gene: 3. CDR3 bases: TGTGCCAGCAGTTACTCGTTGGACAGGGGTGGCTACACCTTC. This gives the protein CASSYSLDRGGYTF.

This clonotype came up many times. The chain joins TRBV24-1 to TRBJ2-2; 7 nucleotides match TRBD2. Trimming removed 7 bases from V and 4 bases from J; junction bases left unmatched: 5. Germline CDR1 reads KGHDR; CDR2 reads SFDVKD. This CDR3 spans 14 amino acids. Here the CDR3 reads CATRASGRTGELFF. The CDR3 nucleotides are TGTGCCACCAGGGCTAGCGGTCGCACCGGGGAGCTGTTTTTT.

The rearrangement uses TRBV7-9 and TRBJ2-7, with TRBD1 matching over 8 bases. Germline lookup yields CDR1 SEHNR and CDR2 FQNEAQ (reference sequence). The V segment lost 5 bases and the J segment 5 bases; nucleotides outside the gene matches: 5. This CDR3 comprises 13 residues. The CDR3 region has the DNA TGTGCCAGCAGCGACAGGGGATTACACGAGCAGTACTTC. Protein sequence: CASSDRGLHEQYF. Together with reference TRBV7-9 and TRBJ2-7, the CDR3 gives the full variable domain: DTGVSQNPRHKITKRGQNVTFRCDPISEHNRLYWYRQTLGQGPEFLTYFQNEAQLEKSRLLSDRFSAERPKGSFSTLEIQRTEQGDSAMYLCASSDRGLHEQYFGPGTRLTVT.

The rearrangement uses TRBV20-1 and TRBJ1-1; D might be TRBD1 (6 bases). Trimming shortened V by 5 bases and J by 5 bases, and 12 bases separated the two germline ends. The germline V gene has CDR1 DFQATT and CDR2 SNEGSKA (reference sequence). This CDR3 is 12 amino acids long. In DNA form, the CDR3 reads TGCAGTGCTGGGGGACAATATACTGAAGCTTTCTTT. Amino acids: CSAGGQYTEAFF.

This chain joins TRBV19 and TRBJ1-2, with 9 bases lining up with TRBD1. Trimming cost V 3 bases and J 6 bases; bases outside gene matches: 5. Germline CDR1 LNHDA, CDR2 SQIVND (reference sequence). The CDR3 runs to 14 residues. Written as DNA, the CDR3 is TGTGCCAGTAGTATTGGGACAGGGTCGGATGGCTACACCTTC. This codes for CASSIGTGSDGYTF.